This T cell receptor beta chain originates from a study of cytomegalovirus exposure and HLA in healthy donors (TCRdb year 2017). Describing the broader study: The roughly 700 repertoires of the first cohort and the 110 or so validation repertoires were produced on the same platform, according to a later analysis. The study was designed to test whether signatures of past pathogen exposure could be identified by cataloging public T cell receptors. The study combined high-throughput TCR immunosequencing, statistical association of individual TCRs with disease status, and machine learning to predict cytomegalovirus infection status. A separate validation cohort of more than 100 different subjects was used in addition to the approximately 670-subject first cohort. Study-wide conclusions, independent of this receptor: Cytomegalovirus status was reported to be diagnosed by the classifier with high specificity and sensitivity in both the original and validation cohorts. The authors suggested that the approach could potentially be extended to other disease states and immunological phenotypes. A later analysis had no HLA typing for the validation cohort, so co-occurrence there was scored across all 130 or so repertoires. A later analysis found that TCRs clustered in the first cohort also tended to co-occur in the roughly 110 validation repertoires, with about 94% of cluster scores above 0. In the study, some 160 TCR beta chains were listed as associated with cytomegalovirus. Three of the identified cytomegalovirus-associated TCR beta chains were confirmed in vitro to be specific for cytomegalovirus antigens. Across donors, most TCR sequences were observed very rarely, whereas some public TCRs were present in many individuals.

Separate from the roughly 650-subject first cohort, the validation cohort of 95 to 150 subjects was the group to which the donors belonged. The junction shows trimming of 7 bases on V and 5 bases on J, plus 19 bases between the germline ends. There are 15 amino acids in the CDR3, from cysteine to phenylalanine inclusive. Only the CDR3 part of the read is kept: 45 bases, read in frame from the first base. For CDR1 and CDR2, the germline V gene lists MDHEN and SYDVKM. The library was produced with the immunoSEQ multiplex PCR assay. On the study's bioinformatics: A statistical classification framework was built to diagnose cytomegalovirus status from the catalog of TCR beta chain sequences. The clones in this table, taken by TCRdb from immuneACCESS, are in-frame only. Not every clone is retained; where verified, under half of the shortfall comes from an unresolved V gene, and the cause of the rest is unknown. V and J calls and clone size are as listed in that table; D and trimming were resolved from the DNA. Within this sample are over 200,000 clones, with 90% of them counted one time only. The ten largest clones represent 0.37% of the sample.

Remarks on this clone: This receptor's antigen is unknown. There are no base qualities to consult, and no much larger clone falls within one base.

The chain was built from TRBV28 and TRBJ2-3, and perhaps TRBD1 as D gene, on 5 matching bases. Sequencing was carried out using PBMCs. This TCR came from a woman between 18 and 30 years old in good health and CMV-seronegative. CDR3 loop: CASTKDTSQLDTQYF. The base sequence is TGTGCCAGCACGAAGGACACATCCCAGCTAGATACGCAGTATTTT.